This TCR beta chain comes out of a study of blood T cell repertoires in COVID-19 (dated by TCRdb to 2018 to 2021). For context, the study as a whole: Collaborator samples came from the United States, Italy and Spain and covered acute and convalescent phases of COVID-19. The prospective study material was composed of cDNA or gDNA derived from T cells, B-cell-depleted T cells, or PBMCs. The dataset comprised deeply sampled blood TCRbeta repertoires from subjects exposed to, actively infected with, or recovered from COVID-19. A freely available public database, intended as a resource for researchers studying the immune response to SARS-CoV-2, is where the repertoires were released. The samples were drawn from two sources: the first 160 participants of the ongoing ImmuneRACE study, and fewer than 1,500 subjects contributed by 6 global collaborators. The sample metadata nearly always contained a de-identified subject ID, COVID-19 status, age in years and sex. Where HLA class I and class II types were available, the types were taken from metadata supplied by the sample provider, not from assay-based typing. Study-level results and caveats: The quantity of clinical and demographic metadata differed by source and by participant and was supplied without curation.

Each collaborating institution followed its own protocols to collect whole blood in K2EDTA tubes. For TCRbeta analysis, collaborators shipped samples as frozen whole blood, isolated PBMCs, or DNA extracted from either of those sample types. The immunoSEQ Assay, a bias-controlled multiplex PCR, was used to amplify TCRbeta CDR3 regions from genomic DNA. On the authors' methods: The number of nucleated cells in each sample was estimated from the amplification of reference gene primers within the assay. Sequence reads were collapsed and filtered to measure the absolute abundance of every unique TCRbeta CDR3 rearrangement. For each sample, productive Simpson clonality was calculated by taking the square root of Simpson's diversity index across productive rearrangements. The clones in this table, taken by TCRdb from immuneACCESS, are in-frame only. Not every clone is retained; where verified, under half of the shortfall comes from an unresolved V gene, and the cause of the rest is unknown. V, J and clone size are taken as reported in that table, and D and trimming were inferred from the DNA itself. The sample table contains roughly 270,000 clones; only one count was recorded for approximately 86% of them. Less than 10% of the sample belongs to the ten largest clones.

Turning to this clone: Its antigen remains undetermined. No base quality information exists; no much larger clone differs at one position.

In the germline V gene, CDR1 corresponds to MNHEY and CDR2 to SVGAGI. From cysteine to phenylalanine, the CDR3 is 14 amino acids long. Solely the CDR3 DNA is kept, with 42 bases framed from the first base. V loses 9 bases of germline sequence and J loses 3 bases, and the interval between the two ends is 15 bases. Material: peripheral blood. This receptor was obtained from a man younger than 35 with active or convalescent COVID-19. The chain is made from TRBV6-5 and TRBJ2-1; 6 matching bases give a weak D call of TRBD2. The CDR3 protein: CASARVAVYNEQFF. DNA sequence: TGTGCCAGTGCCCGGGTAGCGGTCTACAATGAGCAGTTCTTC.